The sequence of this T cell receptor (beta chain) was determined in a study of coeliac disease. Overall study: Refractory coeliac disease type I meant no gluten-free diet response for over 12 months. Whole-study findings and limits: In active celiac disease, intraepithelial and lamina propria TRB and TRG repertoires were less clonal than controls. Few TRB amino acid sequences were shared between samples; most were unique.

The CDR3 is 20 amino acids. CDR1 is SGHTA, CDR2 FQGTGA, per germline. The V and J ends lost 5 bases and 5 bases respectively, with 31 bases between them. This clone was seen only a few times. Its antigen is undetermined. The table came from immunoSEQ multiplex PCR; TCRdb's copy has only in-frame clones and leaves some out. The sample contains 3,300 or so clones, roughly half of which appear only once. Material for sequencing was intraepithelial lymphocytes from the gut. This chain uses TRBV7-3 with TRBJ2-1; D may be TRBD1 (5 bases). The TCR sequence derives from a woman aged 70-85 years with celiac disease. The CDR3 DNA reads TGTGCCAGCAGCCCCCTTCGGGCAGGGCCAGGGCCAACCCCGAACAATGAGCAGTTCTTC. Translating gives CASSPLRAGPGPTPNNEQFF.